The sequence of this TCR beta chain was determined in a study of T cell responses to AZD1222 COVID-19 vaccine (dated by TCRdb to the early 2020s). Background on the whole study: TCR sequencing was performed for 230 to 250 trial participants, of whom around 200 were given two doses of AZD1222 and about 25 were given two doses of MenACWY control vaccine. Trial participants were enrolled into age subgroups of 18-55, 56-69 and 70-plus years, which contained around 140, 26 and 57 TCR-sequenced participants, respectively. Broader findings and caveats from the paper: In the small 56-69-year group, the increase in depth fell short of significance, most likely because of low power. Participants were mostly white British and included more females than males, and it was suggested by the authors that clonal diversity may have been underestimated. The whole spike protein was spanned by vaccine-associated CD4 TCRs, and dominant responses were seen in regions 160-218 and 743-854. Reportedly, almost half of the unique spike-specific TCRs recognized epitopes lying outside the regions that are mutated in the B.1.351 and B.1.1.7 variants. After two AZD1222 doses, both the breadth and the depth of spike-specific TCRs were significantly higher than at day 0 and than in MenACWY recipients. Conclusions about previously exposed vaccinees are limited, since just five or six AZD1222 recipients were seropositive for SARS-CoV-2 at baseline. Because no samples from the day 14 peak response were available, repertoires could be characterized only after the peak T cell response.

This clone appeared a single time. Its binding antigen is unknown. Base qualities are not recorded, but no much larger clone differs from it by a single base. V is clipped by 2 bases and J by 2 bases, and the sequence between their germline boundaries is 17 bases long. Sequences LNHNV (CDR1) and YYDKDF (CDR2) are obtained from the germline V gene (reference sequence). The CDR3, from cysteine to phenylalanine, totals 17 residues. The retained sequence is limited to the CDR3, 51 bases, with the frame set at the first base. The CDR3 regions of human TCRbeta chains were analyzed by immunosequencing. On the authors' methods: TCRs in the repertoires were matched against a reference library of SARS-CoV-2-specific TCRs that had been generated with the MIRA antigen-specificity platform. Breadth was defined as the fraction of unique TCRs that were SARS-CoV-2-associated, and depth was defined as the fraction of total T cells that were SARS-CoV-2-associated. Using the MIRA data, every spike-specific TCR was mapped to the spike region that the TCR reacted to and assigned to either a CD4 or a CD8 class. Log10-transformed breadth and depth values were compared by one-way ANOVA with Sidak's multiple comparisons tests. The table was pulled from immuneACCESS by TCRdb, which kept in-frame rearrangements only. Such tables lose some clones; where checked, under half of the loss comes from unresolved V genes, and the rest has no known cause. V and J calls and clone size are copied from that table; D and trimming were computed from the DNA. The sample records 90,000 to 120,000 clones, 70% to 90% of which are singletons. The ten largest clones take up around 5% of the sample.

Sample time point, as interpreted from the label and publication: about 28 days (+/-7) after the second vaccine dose. AZD1222 recipients given second doses at about 4 weeks or at about 12 weeks were pooled, since spike-specific TCR depth and breadth were not found to differ between the two schedules. Vaccinee samples came from UK trials COV001 and COV002, including a single-blind randomized controlled phase 2/3 trial of AZD1222 (ChAdOx1 nCoV-19) in healthy adults. Trial participant PBMC samples were collected at day 0 and day 28 after the second dose for TCRbeta chain sequencing. The TCR was taken from an adult who received the AZD1222 COVID-19 vaccine. This receptor chain uses TRBV15 and TRBJ2-3; TRBD1 could be the D gene, as 6 bases match. The source material was peripheral blood, sampled 28 days after the second AZD1222 dose. The CDR3 region: CATSRRGNRVNTDTQYF. The nucleotides are TGTGCCACCAGCAGAAGGGGGAACAGGGTAAACACAGATACGCAGTATTTT.